This TCR beta chain is drawn from a study of cytomegalovirus exposure and HLA in healthy donors. In its sample, this clone was seen a few times. Its antigen is unidentified. Study-level findings and limits: The productive fraction for most TCR beta V segments was about 87% or about 30% in an earlier analysis. 16,951 TCR beta sequences were associated with HLA alleles at 0.05 false discovery rate in a later analysis. A later analysis found TCR association rates differed by HLA locus, highest for DRB1 and lowest for HLA-C. Through in vitro validation, a few CMV-associated chains were shown to be specific for CMV antigens.

From germline, CDR1 is SQVTM and CDR2 ANQGSEA. With 7 bases clipped from V and 5 bases from J, the junction kept 8 bases outside the gene matches. CDR3 length: 14 residues. The PCR contained 60 Vbeta and 13 Jbeta primers. Using immunoSEQ multiplex PCR, the repertoire was profiled, and TCRdb retains in-frame clones only, with some absent. The table has over 140,000 clones, approximately 80% seen once. The chain links TRBV29-1 to TRBJ2-2; 9 nucleotides agree with TRBD1. The sample consisted of PBMCs. The source of this sequence is a man aged 50-60 years in good health and CMV-seronegative. The CDR3 spells CSARQGEYTGELFF. The CDR3 DNA is TGCAGCGCCAGACAGGGGGAATATACCGGGGAGCTGTTTTTT.